This TCR beta chain was profiled in a study of blood T cell repertoires in COVID-19. About the study: PBMCs, B-cell-depleted T cells, or T cells were the source of the cDNA or gDNA that made up the material.

This CDR3 comprises 12 residues. Germline CDR1 MDHEN, CDR2 SYDVKM. The V end lost 1 base, the J end lost 6 bases, and 4 bases lay between the germline ends. Data came from immunoSEQ multiplex PCR; TCRdb stores just in-frame clones and leaves some out. This sample carries nearly 70,000 clones, over 75% of them seen once, and the ten largest clones take 7.3%. This TCR derives from a man aged 40-49 years with COVID-19, enrolled during active disease. The chain combines TRBV28 with TRBJ1-5, with no clear D. The sample taken for sequencing was peripheral blood. The DNA of the CDR3 is TGTGCCAGCAGTTTATTGGCTCAGCCCCAGCATTTT. It yields the protein CASSLLAQPQHF.